This T cell receptor (beta chain) was captured in a study of beta chain features in type 1 diabetes. Turning to the study itself: The samples had approximately 100,000,000 sorted cells examined in all.

Germline V gene lookup returns CDR1 SGHTA and CDR2 FQGTGA. Unmatched junction bases numbered 4, after V lost 8 bases and J lost 7 bases. The length of the CDR3 is 13 residues. Regarding this clone: Its antigen remains unknown.

Points from the study as a whole: When VDJ junctions were examined, type 1 diabetes patients showed fewer insertions and more deletions. Shortening that was moderate but significant affected the TCRB CDR3s of Type 1 diabetes patients in all four CD4+ subsets.

Every isolated RNA sample was fully reverse transcribed, so sequencing captured expressed TCRB transcripts. Sequencing used immunoSEQ multiplex PCR; TCRdb keeps in-frame clones, though not all of them. Of under 400,000 clones in the sample, about 20% are singletons; the top ten hold 0.044%. The sequencing input was naive CD4+ T cells from blood. The V gene is TRBV7-3, the J gene TRBJ2-1, with 11 bases fitting TRBD2. The sequence was collected from a woman between 18 and 29 years old in good health. This CDR3 reads CASQVAGGNEQFF. CDR3 DNA sequence: TGTGCCAGCCAGGTAGCGGGGGGGAATGAGCAGTTCTTC.